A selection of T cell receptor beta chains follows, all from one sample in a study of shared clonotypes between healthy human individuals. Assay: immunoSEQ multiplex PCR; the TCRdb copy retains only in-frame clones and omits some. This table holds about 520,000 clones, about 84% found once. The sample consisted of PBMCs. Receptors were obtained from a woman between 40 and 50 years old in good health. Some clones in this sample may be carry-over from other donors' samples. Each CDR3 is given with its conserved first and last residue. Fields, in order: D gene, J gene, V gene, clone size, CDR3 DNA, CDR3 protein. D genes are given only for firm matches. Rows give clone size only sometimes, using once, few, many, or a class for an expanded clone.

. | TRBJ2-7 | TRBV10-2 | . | TGCGCCAGCTCCTGGACCCTGGGTGGCGACGAGCAGTACTTC | CASSWTLGGDEQYF
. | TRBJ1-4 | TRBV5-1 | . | TGCGCCAGCAGCTTGGAGGGGCCGAGGGAAAAACTGTTTTTT | CASSLEGPREKLFF
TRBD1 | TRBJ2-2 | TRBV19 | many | TGTGCCAGTAGAAGACAGGGCGTCACCGGGGAGCTGTTTTTT | CASRRQGVTGELFF
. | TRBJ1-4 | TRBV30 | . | TGTGCCTGGAGTCGGAGGCGGGAAAAACTGTTTTTT | CAWSRRREKLFF
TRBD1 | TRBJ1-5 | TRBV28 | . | TGTGCCAGCAGTCCAGGGGGGGGCCACGATCAGCCCCAGCATTTT | CASSPGGGHDQPQHF
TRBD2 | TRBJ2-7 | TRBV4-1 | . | TGCGCCAGCAGCCAAGATCTCGCACTAGCGCGGGAGCAGTACTTC | CASSQDLALAREQYF
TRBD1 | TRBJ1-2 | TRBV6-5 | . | TGTGCCAGCAGGAGGGACAGGGGAGGCGGCTACACCTTC | CASRRDRGGGYTF
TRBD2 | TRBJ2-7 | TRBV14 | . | TGTGCCAGCAGCCAAGCACTAGCGGCGAGCTCCTACGAGCAGTACTTC | CASSQALAASSYEQYF
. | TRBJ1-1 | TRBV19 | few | TGTGCCAGTAGTACCTCCAGGACAGCGAACACTGAAGCTTTCTTT | CASSTSRTANTEAFF
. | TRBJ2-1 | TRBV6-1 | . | TGTGCCAGCAGTGAATTACCGCTAGCTCGGTACAATGAGCAGTTCTTC | CASSELPLARYNEQFF
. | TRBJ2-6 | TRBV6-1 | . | TGTGCCAGCATCGCATACTCTGGGGCCAACGTCCTGACTTTC | CASIAYSGANVLTF
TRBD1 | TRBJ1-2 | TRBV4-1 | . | TGCGCCAGCACCCTCGGTATCTTCGGCAGGGGGAACTATGGCTACACCTTC | CASTLGIFGRGNYGYTF
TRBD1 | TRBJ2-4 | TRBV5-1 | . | TGCGCCAGCAGCTTAGTCTACAGGGGGGCCAAAAACATTCAGTACTTC | CASSLVYRGAKNIQYF
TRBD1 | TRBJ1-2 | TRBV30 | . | TGTGCCTGGAGGGGACAGGGAGCTAACTATGGCTACACCTTC | CAWRGQGANYGYTF
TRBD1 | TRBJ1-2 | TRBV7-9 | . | TGTGCCAGCAGCTTGGGGGACAGGGTGGAAGGCTACACCTTC | CASSLGDRVEGYTF
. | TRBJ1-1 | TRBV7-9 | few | TGTGCCAGCAGCCCGACGGACACCTTTAACACTGAAGCTTTCTTT | CASSPTDTFNTEAFF
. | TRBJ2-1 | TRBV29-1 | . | TGCAGCGTTAGCCTTAGCAATGAGCAGTTCTTC | CSVSLSNEQFF